This TCR beta chain was identified in a study of spatial heterogeneity in lung cancer. This clonotype was recorded at least ten times. Sample time point: sample taken at primary tumor resection. Researchers sequenced whole RNA taken from tumor, nontumor lung or frozen PBMC without sorting. Via MiXCR, TCRdb re-called the 5' RACE reads, giving one row per CDR3 protein. The data contain roughly 25,000 distinct CDR3 sequences, roughly 7% of them seen just once; the ten biggest clones take up about 13%. The V segment lost 3 bases and the J segment 5 bases; nucleotides outside the gene matches: 0. The CDR3 covers 11 residues. Germline assignment: CDR1 DFQATT and CDR2 SNEGSKA (reference sequence).

The V call is TRBV20-1, the J call TRBJ2-7, with 8 positions matching TRBD2. The TCR was taken from a male donor with early-stage non-small cell lung cancer. Sequences were derived from PBMCs, sampled at surgery. This CDR3 reads CSASGGDEQYF. The CDR3 DNA reads TGCAGTGCTAGCGGGGGGGACGAGCAGTACTTC.